This T cell receptor (beta chain) was recorded in a study of cytomegalovirus exposure and HLA in healthy donors. Study-level points and caveats: Sequencing had likely introduced a cluster of highly shared sequence variants as an artifact. The dataset shows that most TCR sequences were rare, while some public TCRs occurred in many donors.

Amplification used 60 Vbeta primers and 13 Jbeta primers. Sequencing used immunoSEQ multiplex PCR; TCRdb keeps in-frame clones, though not all of them. The profile shows some 110,000 clones, more than 65% of them singletons. Each of the donors was a healthy bone marrow donor. V lost 8 bases to trimming and J lost 1 base; unmatched junction nucleotides: 7. The CDR3 has 14 residues. Germline V gene lookup returns CDR1 SGHDT and CDR2 YYEEEE. As concerns this clone: Its antigen is not known.

Material for sequencing was PBMCs. V is TRBV5-6 and J is TRBJ2-3; 7 nucleotides line up with TRBD2. The clonotype was recovered from a man aged 35-49 years in good health and CMV-seropositive. The CDR3 DNA follows: TGTGCCAGTCGCGGGGGTCTTGGCACAGATACGCAGTATTTT. Its protein product is CASRGGLGTDTQYF.